What follows are 27 T cell receptor beta chains derived from one specimen sequenced in a study of T cell responses to AZD1222 COVID-19 vaccine. Data came from immunoSEQ multiplex PCR; TCRdb stores just in-frame clones and leaves some out. The sample carries roughly 130,000 clones, approximately 90% recorded once. This specimen consisted of peripheral blood, obtained on day 0 of AZD1222 vaccination. These receptors came from an adult in good health.

The chain links TRBV28 to TRBJ1-5; 8 bases line up with TRBD1. The V gene end was trimmed by 3 bases and the J gene end by 5 bases; junction bases not matched to a gene: 6. The CDR3 spans 15 residues. From germline, CDR1 is MDHEN and CDR2 SYDVKM. The CDR3 here is CASSFVRQGHQPQHF. Written as DNA, the CDR3 is TGTGCCAGCAGTTTTGTTAGACAGGGGCATCAGCCCCAGCATTTT. The full variable domain, its missing parts supplied by reference TRBV28 and TRBJ1-5, is DVKVTQSSRYLVKRTGEKVFLECVQDMDHENMFWYRQDPGLGLRLIYFSYDVKMKEKGDIPEGYSVSREKKERFSLILESASTNQTSMYLCASSFVRQGHQPQHFGDGTRLSIL.

The chain links TRBV3-1 (or the pseudogene TRBV3-2) to TRBJ2-1, with 11 positions matching TRBD2. This CDR3 contains 16 residues. Germline CDR1 and CDR2: LGHDT and YNNKEL (reference sequence). The V segment lost 1 base and the J segment 10 bases; nucleotides outside the gene matches: 9. Here the CDR3 DNA reads TGTGCCAGCAGCCAAGTTAAACTAGCGGGAGTGGGGGAGCAGTTCTTC. This codes for CASSQVKLAGVGEQFF.

V usage is TRBV29-1 and J usage is TRBJ1-2; D is undetermined. The CDR3 is made up of 13 amino acids. Germline V gene sequence: CDR1 SQVTM, CDR2 ANQGSEA. V was clipped by 3 bases and J by 2 bases, with 10 bases between them. CDR3 DNA: TGCAGCGTTGAGGGCCAACCAAACTATGGCTACACCTTC. Its protein is CSVEGQPNYGYTF.

V gene TRBV24-1 combines with J gene TRBJ1-2; D perhaps matches TRBD1 (6 bases). V lost 3 bases to trimming and J lost 6 bases, with 13 bases between them. Germline CDR1 and CDR2: KGHDR and SFDVKD. The CDR3 has 14 residues. As DNA, the CDR3 is TGTGCCACCAGTGATAGCAGGGGATGGGATGGCTACACCTTC. It yields the protein CATSDSRGWDGYTF.

The chain is built from TRBV6-5 and TRBJ1-1; weak D call: TRBD1 (6 bases). Trimming stripped 0 bases from V and 8 bases from J, with 13 bases between. There are 14 residues in the CDR3. Germline V lookup: CDR1 MNHEY, CDR2 SVGAGI. CDR3 DNA sequence: TGTGCCAGCAGTTACTCACGAACCGGGACAGAAGCTTTCTTT. Its translation: CASSYSRTGTEAFF.

The chain recombines TRBV19 with TRBJ1-1, with D unclear. This CDR3 spans 14 amino acids. Looked up from germline, CDR1 is LNHDA and CDR2 is SQIVND (reference sequence). Deletions cut 4 bases from V and 6 bases from J, with 15 bases between. The CDR3 here is CASSTSLGSAEAFF. Written as DNA, the CDR3 is TGTGCCAGTAGTACGTCCCTTGGGAGCGCTGAAGCTTTCTTT.

The gene calls are TRBV27 and TRBJ2-5; the match to TRBD2 covers 9 bases. CDR1 and CDR2 from the germline V gene are MNHEY and SMNVEV (reference sequence). The trim removed 8 bases at V and 1 base at J, leaving 5 bases unmatched. CDR3 size: 14 residues. The CDR3 DNA reads TGTGCCAGCGGGGTAGCGGGGGCCCAAGAGACCCAGTACTTC. It translates to CASGVAGAQETQYF.

V is TRBV7-9 and J is TRBJ2-7, with 8 bases identical to TRBD1. Germline values: CDR1 SEHNR, CDR2 FQNEAQ (reference sequence). The CDR3 loop spans 15 amino acids. J gave up 5 bases and V 4 bases, and 10 bases lay outside the gene matches. The CDR3 loop is CASSSSDRDLHEQYF. The CDR3 nucleotides are TGTGCCAGCAGCTCGTCGGACAGGGATCTCCACGAGCAGTACTTC.

With respect to this clone: Relative to the germline gene, one junction end is altered; a read error may explain this. The rearrangement links TRBV6-5 to TRBJ1-2; tentatively, D is TRBD1 (5 bases). Germline V gene sequence: CDR1 MNHEY, CDR2 SVGAGI. CDR3 length: 14 amino acids. This chain's CDR3 is CASSSDSRLDGYTF. The CDR3 bases are TGTGCCAGCAGTTCCGACAGCCGACTAGATGGCTATACCTTC.

V is TRBV2 and J is TRBJ1-3, with D hard to call. V was trimmed by 4 bases and J by 5 bases, leaving 9 bases between them. Germline loops: CDR1 SNHLY, CDR2 FYNNEI. This CDR3 spans 13 amino acids. DNA for the CDR3: TGTGCCAGCAGTGTGGCCAGCCGAAACACCATATATTTT. The encoded protein is CASSVASRNTIYF.

This rearrangement joins TRBV6-5 to TRBJ1-2; 8 bases line up with TRBD1. From germline, CDR1 is MNHEY and CDR2 SVGAGI. There are 14 residues in the CDR3. V was clipped by 9 bases and J by 0 bases; unmatched bases: 6. In DNA, the CDR3 is TGTGCCAGGCAGGGGGCCACAGCTAACTATGGCTACACCTTC. Amino acids: CARQGATANYGYTF.

The V call is TRBV4-2, the J call TRBJ2-5, with 7 bases that match TRBD2. CDR1 and CDR2 (germline): LGHNA, YNFKEQ. V was clipped by 6 bases and J by 2 bases; unmatched bases: 6. The CDR3 consists of 14 residues. For the CDR3, the DNA is TGTGCCAGCAGTTTTCAGCGGGGACAAGAGACCCAGTACTTC. As protein: CASSFQRGQETQYF.

The chain has TRBV15 and TRBJ2-7; 7 nucleotides match TRBD2. This CDR3 comprises 14 residues. Germline CDR1 LNHNV, CDR2 YYDKDF (reference sequence). Losses at the gene ends were 3 bases for V and 6 bases for J; bases not matched to a gene: 8. The CDR3 region is CATSSRVSGVEQYF. The CDR3 DNA reads as TGTGCCACCAGCAGCAGGGTAAGCGGGGTCGAGCAGTACTTC. Supplemented by reference TRBV15 and TRBJ2-7, the full variable domain reads DAMVIQNPRYQVTQFGKPVTLSCSQTLNHNVMYWYQQKSSQAPKLLFHYYDKDFNNEADTPDNFQSRRPNTSFCFLDIRSPGLGDTAMYLCATSSRVSGVEQYFGPGTRLTVT.

The gene calls are TRBV14 and TRBJ2-1; 14 nucleotides match TRBD2. The ends lost 4 bases at V and 9 bases at J; junction bases unmatched: 11. Germline CDR1 and CDR2: SGHDN and FVKESK. The CDR3 loop spans 17 amino acids. The chain's CDR3 is CASSPDGTSGSRGEQFF. The CDR3 region has the DNA TGTGCCAGCAGCCCAGATGGGACTAGCGGGAGTCGAGGTGAGCAGTTCTTC.

The chain recombines TRBV11-2 with TRBJ1-3; D is undetermined. Germline V gene sequence: CDR1 SGHAT, CDR2 FQNNGV. V was clipped by 4 bases and J by 7 bases, with 8 bases between them. This CDR3 has 12 residues. CDR3 region: CASSSSWNTIYF. For the CDR3, the DNA is TGTGCCAGCAGCTCGTCTTGGAACACCATATATTTT.

The CDR3 DNA follows: TGTGCCAGCAGCTTGGATTCTTGGAATGAAGCTTTCTTT. Translated: CASSLDSWNEAFF. The chain recombines TRBV5-5 with TRBJ1-1; D is unresolved. The V gene's germline CDR1 is SGHKS and CDR2 YYEKEE (reference sequence). Trimming stripped 0 bases from V and 7 bases from J, with 10 bases between. The CDR3 consists of 13 residues. The full variable domain, rest sourced from reference TRBV5-5 and TRBJ1-1, is DAGVTQSPTHLIKTRGQQVTLRCSPISGHKSVSWYQQVLGQGPQFIFQYYEKEERGRGNFPDRFSARQFPNYSSELNVNALLLGDSALYLCASSLDSWNEAFFGQGTRLTVV.

The V gene is TRBV2, the J gene TRBJ2-6; maybe TRBD1 (6 bases). The germline V gene has CDR1 SNHLY and CDR2 FYNNEI. V lost 6 bases to trimming and J lost 1 base, with 19 bases between them. CDR3 size: 18 residues. The CDR3 nucleotides are TGTGCCAGCAGCCGAACAGGGTTTTGGAAGTCTGGGGCCAACGTCCTGACTTTC. Translated, it gives CASSRTGFWKSGANVLTF.

The CDR3 spells CASSAPRLNEQFF. CDR3 DNA sequence: TGTGCCAGCAGCGCACCTAGGTTGAATGAGCAGTTCTTC. The V and J genes are TRBV11-1 and TRBJ2-1; no definite D call. The CDR3 contains 13 residues. V was shortened by 5 bases and J by 7 bases, with 12 bases between the two germline ends. The V gene's germline CDR1 is SGHAT and CDR2 FQDESV (reference sequence).

The gene calls are TRBV5-5 and TRBJ2-7, with a possible D match to TRBD2 (5 bases). The CDR3 has 14 residues. The V and J ends lost 4 bases and 1 base respectively, with 12 bases between them. Germline V gene lookup returns CDR1 SGHKS and CDR2 YYEKEE (reference sequence). CDR3 residues: CASSPWTASYEQYF. CDR3 sequence (DNA): TGTGCCAGCAGCCCCTGGACTGCTTCCTACGAGCAGTACTTC. Variable domain in full (rest from reference TRBV5-5 and TRBJ2-7): DAGVTQSPTHLIKTRGQQVTLRCSPISGHKSVSWYQQVLGQGPQFIFQYYEKEERGRGNFPDRFSARQFPNYSSELNVNALLLGDSALYLCASSPWTASYEQYFGPGTRLTVT.

This chain uses TRBV7-2 with TRBJ1-5; D is possibly TRBD1 (6 bases). The CDR3 length is 16 residues. The V and J ends lost 5 bases and 3 bases respectively, with 17 bases between them. Germline CDR1 reads SGHTA; CDR2 reads FQGNSA. The CDR3 loop is CASSVGGGYDNQPQHF. DNA of the CDR3: TGTGCCAGCAGCGTCGGAGGGGGGTATGACAATCAGCCCCAGCATTTT.

CDR3 residues: CASSPAGITDTQYF. The CDR3 nucleotides read TGTGCCAGCAGCCCGGCTGGGATTACAGATACGCAGTATTTT. The V call is TRBV11-2, the J call TRBJ2-3; D is unresolved. CDR3 length: 14 residues. Germline V lookup: CDR1 SGHAT, CDR2 FQNNGV. Trimming removed 5 bases from V and 3 bases from J, with 12 bases in between.

The chain uses TRBV13 and TRBJ2-2; TRBD2 agrees at 10 bases. Germline assignment: CDR1 PRHDT and CDR2 FYEKMQ (reference sequence). The CDR3 extends over 17 amino acids. V lost 5 bases, J lost 3 bases, and 9 bases stayed unmatched. This CDR3 reads CASSPPTSGYYTGELFF. The CDR3 DNA follows: TGTGCCAGCAGCCCCCCGACTAGCGGGTATTACACCGGGGAGCTGTTTTTT.

This clone was seen a handful of times. The rearrangement links TRBV4-3 to TRBJ2-7; D uncertain. Trimming removed 4 bases from V and 3 bases from J, with 10 bases in between. CDR3 size: 13 residues. Per germline, CDR1 LGHNA and CDR2 YSLEER. DNA for the CDR3: TGCGCCAGCAGCCCAGCCCCTAACTACGAGCAGTACTTC. This translates into CASSPAPNYEQYF.

The genes are TRBV15 and TRBJ1-2, with D possibly matching TRBD1 (5 bases). Germline values: CDR1 LNHNV, CDR2 YYDKDF (reference sequence). V lost 0 bases to trimming and J lost 6 bases, with 11 bases between them. This CDR3 spans 14 amino acids. The CDR3 nucleotides are TGTGCCACCAGCAGAGATCATTGGGGGGATGGCTACACCTTC. The encoded protein is CATSRDHWGDGYTF.

This chain connects TRBV11-1 to TRBJ1-2; D is ambiguous. Germline values: CDR1 SGHAT, CDR2 FQDESV (reference sequence). The CDR3 sequence is 13 residues long. The V end was cut by 3 bases, the J end by 4 bases, with 9 bases between. CDR3 sequence: CASSFNTAYGYTF. The CDR3, as DNA: TGTGCCAGCAGCTTTAACACAGCCTATGGCTACACCTTC.

The gene calls are TRBV6-5 and TRBJ2-3; weak D call: TRBD2 (6 bases). The CDR3 is 14 amino acids. V dropped 4 bases and J dropped 4 bases, with 12 bases sitting between them. Germline assignment: CDR1 MNHEY and CDR2 SVGAGI. CDR3 sequence: CASSSGGLADTQYF. CDR3 in DNA: TGTGCCAGCAGTTCCGGAGGGTTGGCAGATACGCAGTATTTT.

V usage is TRBV12-2 and J usage is TRBJ2-1; the DNA was not compared with TRBD1, the D call given in the table. TRBV12-2 represents a pseudogene. The length of the CDR3 is 15 residues. The CDR3 is CASRHADPEGDEQFF. The CDR3 coding sequence is TGTGCAAGTCGCCACGCGGACCCAGAGGGGGATGAGCAGTTCTTC.